This T cell receptor (beta chain) was recorded in a study of T cell changes during pregnancy in multiple sclerosis (dated by TCRdb to the late 2010s). Regarding the study in general: In women with multiple sclerosis, the researchers looked at how the T cell repertoire shifted as pregnancy progressed.

The CDR3 holds 17 amino acids from the cysteine to the phenylalanine. The sequence is cut down to CDR3 DNA, 51 bases in frame from base 1. The CDR1 and CDR2 encoded by the germline V gene are LGHNA and YNFKEQ. Compared with germline, V lacks 8 bases and J lacks 6 bases; bases without a gene match: 14. As concerns this clone: What this receptor recognizes is not known. No quality values exist for individual bases; no much larger clone is one base distant.

Receptor amplification or capture employed the immunoSEQ multiplex PCR assay. Entries here come from immuneACCESS through TCRdb and include only in-frame sequences with V and J called. Some clones fail to appear in such tables; in the studies checked, an unresolved V gene covers under half of the shortfall, and the cause of the remainder is unknown. The sample records more than 40,000 clones, 75% to 95% of which are singletons. About 8.8% of the sample rests with the top ten. This material consisted of CD8+ T cells from peripheral blood mononuclear cells, taken after pregnancy. The source is a female donor with multiple sclerosis, enrolled in a pregnancy study. This receptor chain uses TRBV4-2 and TRBJ2-7, with 15 central nucleotides matching TRBD2. DNA sequence: TGTGCCAGCGCCGGGACTAGCGGGGGGAAAGCGCCGGGCGAGCAGTACTTC. Its protein is CASAGTSGGKAPGEQYF.